In its sample, the clone carrying this T cell receptor beta chain was seen once. These data are taken from a study of control samples from healthy donors and cancer patients. The CDR3 sequence is 13 residues long. Looked up from germline, CDR1 is KGHSY and CDR2 is FQNENV. The V and J ends lost 1 base and 5 bases respectively, with 9 bases between them. Using immunoSEQ multiplex PCR, the repertoire was profiled, and TCRdb retains in-frame clones only, with some absent. The sample has 100,000 to 150,000 clones, 80% to 90% seen once; the top ten hold around 8.7%. This sequence joins TRBV16 and TRBJ2-7; D might be TRBD2 (5 bases). This receptor was taken from a man aged 35-49 years in good health. The sequencing sample was made of blood. The CDR3 sequence: CASSQLGENEQYF. CDR3 DNA: TGTGCCAGCAGCCAATTGGGAGAGAACGAGCAGTACTTC.